What follows are 21 T cell receptor beta chains derived from one specimen sequenced in a study of OX40 agonist ivuxolimab in advanced cancers. TCRdb keeps only in-frame clones here, not all; method: immunoSEQ multiplex PCR. The sample has fewer than 65,000 clones, 85% to 90% seen once. This material consisted of CD4+ or CD8+ T cells sorted from blood, taken in a trial of the OX40 agonist ivuxolimab. The receptors were gathered from an adult with an advanced solid tumor such as melanoma, head and neck, liver or kidney cancer.

This chain links TRBV6-5 with TRBJ2-1; tentatively, D is TRBD1 or TRBD2 (5 bases each). The CDR3 is made up of 15 amino acids. Trimming stripped 6 bases from V and 7 bases from J, with 19 bases between. Germline assignment: CDR1 MNHEY and CDR2 SVGAGI. The CDR3 region is CASSLGTLKANEQFF. The DNA of the CDR3 is TGTGCCAGCAGCCTTGGGACCCTAAAGGCGAATGAGCAGTTCTTC.

The rearrangement joins TRBV11-2 to TRBJ1-1; 9 bases are a match to TRBD1. Trimming took 5 bases from V and 6 from J; bases not matched to a gene: 7. Germline assignment: CDR1 SGHAT and CDR2 FQNNGV. The CDR3 consists of 14 residues. CDR3 sequence: CASSRGQGFPEAFF. The DNA for the CDR3 is TGTGCCAGCAGCAGGGGACAGGGTTTTCCTGAAGCTTTCTTT. Supplemented by reference TRBV11-2 and TRBJ1-1, the full variable domain reads EAGVAQSPRYKIIEKRQSVAFWCNPISGHATLYWYQQILGQGPKLLIQFQNNGVVDDSQLPKDRFSAERLKGVDSTLKIQPAKLEDSAVYLCASSRGQGFPEAFFGQGTRLTVV.

The V and J genes are TRBV7-2 and TRBJ2-5; 11 bases align to TRBD1. Trimming at V came to 2 bases and at J to 1 base, leaving 9 bases not matched to a gene. Germline V CDR1 and CDR2: SGHTA, FQGNSA. This CDR3 spans 18 amino acids. CDR3 sequence reads: CASSLRAVGQGVQETQYF. The CDR3 nucleotides are TGTGCCAGCAGCTTAAGGGCGGTGGGACAGGGGGTCCAAGAGACCCAGTACTTC.

The chain carries TRBV5-1 and TRBJ2-6; 11 bases map to TRBD1. V gave up 4 bases and J gave up 2 bases; unmatched junction bases: 5. Germline CDR1 SGHRS, CDR2 YFSETQ. The CDR3 loop spans 17 amino acids. This CDR3 reads CASSPGTGGTGANVLTF. CDR3 DNA sequence: TGCGCCAGCAGCCCCGGGACAGGGGGTACTGGGGCCAACGTCCTGACTTTC.

The genes are TRBV19 and TRBJ1-5; perhaps TRBD1 as D (6 bases). The V end lost 3 bases, the J end lost 1 base, and 10 bases lay between the germline ends. Germline CDR1 and CDR2: LNHDA and SQIVND (reference sequence). The CDR3 is made up of 15 amino acids. The CDR3 protein is CASSMGAGSNQPQHF. Written as DNA, the CDR3 is TGTGCCAGTAGTATGGGGGCGGGGAGCAATCAGCCCCAGCATTTT.

The chain combines TRBV28 with TRBJ1-2; maybe TRBD1 (5 bases). The germline V gene encodes CDR1 MDHEN and CDR2 SYDVKM. The V end lost 8 bases, the J end lost 8 bases, and 18 bases lay between the germline ends. CDR3 length: 13 residues. The CDR3 loop is CASQTETQVGYTF. The CDR3, as DNA: TGTGCCAGCCAGACAGAAACCCAAGTAGGCTACACCTTC.

The chain links TRBV5-6 to TRBJ1-2; no reliable D call. This CDR3 region has 15 residues. CDR1 and CDR2 (germline): SGHDT, YYEEEE. Trimming cost V 5 bases and J 4 bases, with 18 bases left between them. In nucleotides, the CDR3 is TGTGCCAGCAGACCCGGCTACGGCGGGAGCTATGGCTACACCTTC. Translating it yields CASRPGYGGSYGYTF.

A single count supports this clone. The chain combines TRBV11-3 with TRBJ1-1; 7 bases align to TRBD1. Per the germline V gene, CDR1 is SGHNT and CDR2 is YENEEA. The trim removed 1 base at V and 0 bases at J, leaving 2 bases unmatched. The CDR3 length is 15 residues. The CDR3 loop is CASSLGTGMNTEAFF. In DNA, the CDR3 is TGTGCCAGCAGCTTAGGGACAGGTATGAACACTGAAGCTTTCTTT.

V gene TRBV6-1 combines with J gene TRBJ2-3, with D unresolved. The V gene's germline CDR1 is MNHNS and CDR2 SASEGT. V lost 1 base and J 2 bases, leaving 13 bases between the germline ends. CDR3 size: 16 residues. CDR3 sequence reads: CASSEGALPLTDTQYF. The CDR3 nucleotides read TGTGCCAGCAGTGAAGGGGCGCTGCCGCTCACAGATACGCAGTATTTT.

The genes are TRBV5-5 and TRBJ1-4; D is unclear. Trimming removed 3 bases from V and 8 bases from J, with 14 bases in between. The CDR3 length is 14 residues. CDR1 SGHKS and CDR2 YYEKEE come from the germline V gene (reference sequence). CDR3 sequence (DNA): TGTGCCAGCAGCTCAGGCCTATCAGGAGAAAAACTGTTTTTT. This encodes CASSSGLSGEKLFF.

This clone was picked up one time. In DNA, the CDR3 is TGTGCCAGCAGGGACAGCTATGGCTACACCTTC. This encodes CASRDSYGYTF. The J gene is TRBJ1-2, the V gene TRBV6-5, with a possible D match to TRBD1 (6 bases). The length of the CDR3 is 11 residues. Trimming took 6 bases from V and 4 from J, leaving 6 bases between them. The germline V gene has CDR1 MNHEY and CDR2 SVGAGI.

This clone has just one count. This rearrangement joins TRBV19 to TRBJ2-1; 11 bases are shared with TRBD2. Germline V gene sequence: CDR1 LNHDA, CDR2 SQIVND (reference sequence). V lost 5 bases, J lost 9 bases, and 9 bases stayed unmatched. This CDR3 has 15 amino acids. The CDR3 coding sequence is TGTGCCAGTAGTCAAACTAGCGGGAGTCTCGGTGAGCAGTTCTTC. It specifies CASSQTSGSLGEQFF.

This chain links TRBV14 with TRBJ2-7; D assignment may be TRBD1 or TRBD2 (5 bases each). The germline V and J ends were trimmed by 0 bases and 3 bases, with 12 bases remaining between them. This CDR3 is built from 15 residues. From germline, CDR1 is SGHDN and CDR2 FVKESK. CDR3 in DNA: TGTGCCAGCAGCCAAGAGGAGTGGGGGAGCTACGAGCAGTACTTC. Encoded protein: CASSQEEWGSYEQYF. Complete variable domain (other parts from reference TRBV14 and TRBJ2-7): EAGVTQFPSHSVIEKGQTVTLRCDPISGHDNLYWYRRVMGKEIKFLLHFVKESKQDESGMPNNRFLAERTGGTYSTLKVQPAELEDSGVYFCASSQEEWGSYEQYFGPGTRLTVT.

The J gene is TRBJ1-6, the V gene TRBV19, with D unclear. The CDR3 runs to 16 residues. V lost 3 bases to trimming and J lost 8 bases, with 17 bases between them. Germline CDR1 and CDR2: LNHDA and SQIVND (reference sequence). The CDR3 sequence: CASSIQDGHADSPLHF. CDR3 coding DNA: TGTGCCAGTAGTATCCAGGACGGTCACGCCGATTCACCCCTCCACTTT.

V gene TRBV28 combines with J gene TRBJ1-5; D might be TRBD1 (5 bases). CDR3 length equals 15 residues. CDR1 is MDHEN and CDR2 is SYDVKM in the germline V gene. V was pared by 0 bases and J by 7 bases, with 13 bases between. CDR3 loop: CASSLWGQVGQPQHF. The CDR3 region has the DNA TGTGCCAGCAGTTTATGGGGGCAGGTGGGGCAGCCCCAGCATTTT.

The chain uses TRBV21-1 and TRBJ2-1; TRBD1 is the table's D call and was not checked against the DNA. TRBV21-1 is a known pseudogene. This CDR3 region has 15 residues. The CDR3 DNA reads TGTGCCAGCAGCAAAGACACAACCTTATACAATGAGCAGTTCTTC. It is translated as CASSKDTTLYNEQFF.

The rearrangement joins TRBV13 to TRBJ2-7; D gene uncertain. CDR3 size: 14 residues. V was cut by 4 bases and J by 2 bases, with 12 bases left in between. The germline CDR1 and CDR2 sequences are PRHDT and FYEKMQ (reference sequence). The CDR3 region has the DNA TGTGCCAGCAGCTCCTCCGCAGGAACCTACGAGCAGTACTTC. Translation: CASSSSAGTYEQYF.

Only one count was recorded for this clone. The rearrangement uses TRBV4-2 and TRBJ2-7, with 8 positions matching TRBD2. This CDR3 is built from 15 residues. The J segment lost 0 bases and the V segment lost 5 bases, leaving 6 bases of the junction unmatched. The germline V gene has CDR1 LGHNA and CDR2 YNFKEQ. This chain's CDR3 is CASSALAGFSYEQYF. The CDR3 nucleotides are TGTGCCAGCAGCGCCTTAGCGGGGTTCTCCTACGAGCAGTACTTC.

This clone was observed a single time. The V call is TRBV7-2, the J call TRBJ2-7; the match to TRBD2 covers 7 bases. With V trimmed by 5 bases and J by 4 bases, 8 bases remained unmatched. The CDR3 spans 14 residues. Germline-derived CDR1 and CDR2 are SGHTA and FQGNSA. The CDR3 reads CASSSRLAAYEQYF. In DNA, the CDR3 is TGTGCCAGCAGCAGCCGACTAGCAGCGTACGAGCAGTACTTC.

This clone was found a few times. The chain combines TRBV14 with TRBJ2-6; 12 positions agree with TRBD2. The length of the CDR3 is 20 residues. After removal of 0 bases from V and 1 base from J, the junction contained 7 bases not matched to a gene. The V gene's germline CDR1 is SGHDN and CDR2 FVKESK. DNA for the CDR3: TGTGCCAGCAGCCAAGATTCGACTAGCGGGAGAACATCTGGGGCCAACGTCCTGACTTTC. Translated: CASSQDSTSGRTSGANVLTF.

Written as DNA, the CDR3 is TGCGCCAGCACCCCGTTGGGACTTACCTGGGGAACTAATGAAAAACTGTTTTTT. Amino acid sequence: CASTPLGLTWGTNEKLFF. The chain joins TRBV10-1 to TRBJ1-4; tentatively, D is TRBD1 (5 bases). Germline V gives CDR1 WNHNN, CDR2 SYGVQD (reference sequence). The CDR3 sequence is 18 residues long. V was trimmed by 7 bases and J by 1 base, leaving 22 bases between them.